This T cell receptor (beta chain) was profiled in a study of identical twins. Study results and limitations: Fewer insertions marked abundant cord blood beta clonotypes; young adult naive trended weakly, memory not at all.

Template switching (which added a universal primer site) was used, and cDNA carried unique molecular identifiers. TCRdb called the 5' RACE reads again in MiXCR, with one record for every CDR3 protein. The data show 350,000 to 600,000 distinct CDR3 sequences, with 14% seen just once and about 0.54% held by the top ten. At least ten counts were recorded for this clonotype. Its specificity is unknown. The length of the CDR3 is 12 residues. Germline CDR1 reads GTSNPN; CDR2 reads SVGIG (reference sequence). With 1 base removed from V and 7 bases from J, the gap between germline ends came to 8 bases. This sample was also put to use in a study of yellow fever vaccine responses in identical twins.

This sequence joins TRBV30 and TRBJ2-1; no firm D call. This receptor was taken from a young woman in good health. Sequenced: CD4+ T cells sorted from blood. CDR3 coding DNA: TGTGCCTGGAGTGATCTAGTAAATGAGCAGTTCTTC. This encodes CAWSDLVNEQFF. The full variable domain, its missing parts supplied by reference TRBV30 and TRBJ2-1, is SQTIHQWPATLVQPVGSPLSLECTVEGTSNPNLYWYRQAAGRGLQLLFYSVGIGQISSEVPQNLSASRPQDRQFILSSKKLLLSDSGFYLCAWSDLVNEQFFGPGTRLTVL.